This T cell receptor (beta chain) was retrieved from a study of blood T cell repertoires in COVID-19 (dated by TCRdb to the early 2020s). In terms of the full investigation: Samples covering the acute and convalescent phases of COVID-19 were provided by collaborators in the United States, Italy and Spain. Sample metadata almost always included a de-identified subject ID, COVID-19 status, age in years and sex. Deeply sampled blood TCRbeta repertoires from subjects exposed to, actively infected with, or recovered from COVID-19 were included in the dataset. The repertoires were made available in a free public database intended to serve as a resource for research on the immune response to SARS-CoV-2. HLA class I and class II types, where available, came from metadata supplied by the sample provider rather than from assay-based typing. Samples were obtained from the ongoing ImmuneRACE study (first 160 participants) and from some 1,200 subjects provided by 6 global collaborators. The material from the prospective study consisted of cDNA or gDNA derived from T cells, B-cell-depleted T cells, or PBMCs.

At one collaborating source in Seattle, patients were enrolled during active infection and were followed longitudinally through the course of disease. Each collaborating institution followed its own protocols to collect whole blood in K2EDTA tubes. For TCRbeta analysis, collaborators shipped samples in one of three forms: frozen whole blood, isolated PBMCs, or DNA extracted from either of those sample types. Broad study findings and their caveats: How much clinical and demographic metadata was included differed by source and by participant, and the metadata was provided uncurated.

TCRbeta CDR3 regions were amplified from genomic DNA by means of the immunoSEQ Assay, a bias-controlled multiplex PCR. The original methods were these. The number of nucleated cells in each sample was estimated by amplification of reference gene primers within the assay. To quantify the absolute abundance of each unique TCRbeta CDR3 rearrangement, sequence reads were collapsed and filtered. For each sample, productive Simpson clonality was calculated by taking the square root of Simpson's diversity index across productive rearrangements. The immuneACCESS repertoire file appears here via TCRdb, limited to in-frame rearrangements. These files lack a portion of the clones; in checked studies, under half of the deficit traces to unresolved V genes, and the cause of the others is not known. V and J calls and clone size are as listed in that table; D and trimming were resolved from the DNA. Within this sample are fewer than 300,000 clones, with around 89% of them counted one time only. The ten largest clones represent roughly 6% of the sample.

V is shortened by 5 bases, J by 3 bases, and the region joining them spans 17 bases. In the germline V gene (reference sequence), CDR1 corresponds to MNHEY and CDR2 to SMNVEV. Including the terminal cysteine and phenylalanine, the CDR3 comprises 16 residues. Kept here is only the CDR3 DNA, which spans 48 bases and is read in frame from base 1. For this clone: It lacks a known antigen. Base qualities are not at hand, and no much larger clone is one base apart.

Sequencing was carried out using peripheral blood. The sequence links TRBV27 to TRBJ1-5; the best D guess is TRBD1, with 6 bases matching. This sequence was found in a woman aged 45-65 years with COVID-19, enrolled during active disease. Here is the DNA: TGTGCCAGCAGTCGACTCACAGGGTTCGTCAATCAGCCCCAGCATTTT. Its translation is CASSRLTGFVNQPQHF.